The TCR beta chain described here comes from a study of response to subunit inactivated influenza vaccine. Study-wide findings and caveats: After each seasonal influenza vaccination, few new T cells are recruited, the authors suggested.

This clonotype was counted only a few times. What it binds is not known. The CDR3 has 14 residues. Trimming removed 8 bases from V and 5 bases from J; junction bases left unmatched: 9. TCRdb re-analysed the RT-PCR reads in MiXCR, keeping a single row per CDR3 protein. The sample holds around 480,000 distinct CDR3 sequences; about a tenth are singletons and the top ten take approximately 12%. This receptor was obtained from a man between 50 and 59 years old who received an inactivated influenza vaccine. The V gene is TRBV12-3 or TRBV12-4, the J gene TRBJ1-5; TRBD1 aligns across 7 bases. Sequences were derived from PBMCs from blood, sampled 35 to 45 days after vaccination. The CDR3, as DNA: TGTGCCAGCCAGAAACAGGGGTATGATCAGCCCCAGCATTTT. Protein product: CASQKQGYDQPQHF.